Given below is one TCR beta chain in context. Some clones are missing from TCRdb's copy, which holds only in-frame ones; the method was immunoSEQ multiplex PCR. The sample holds about 170,000 clones, roughly 93% seen once. This sample stems from a study of blood T cell repertoires in COVID-19. The germline V and J ends were trimmed by 5 bases and 0 bases, with 13 bases remaining between them. Germline V gene data show CDR1 as MDHEN and CDR2 as SYDVKM. The length of the CDR3 is 15 residues. The sample comprised peripheral blood. This chain uses TRBV28 with TRBJ1-1; a possible D gene is TRBD1 (5 bases). This TCR came from a man between 18 and 29 years old with COVID-19, enrolled during active disease. CDR3 protein: CASSPSGYMNTEAFF. The CDR3 region has the DNA TGTGCCAGCAGTCCTTCAGGGTACATGAACACTGAAGCTTTCTTT.